This TCR beta chain was captured by sequencing in a study of blood T cells in healthy people across ages. This clonotype has at least ten counts. Its target is unknown. Study-wide points: It was the long-lived donors that had more naive CD4+ cells and higher diversity than aged donors.

A second roughly 7 to 12 cycle PCR used barcoded and J-beta primers. TCRdb itself ran the 5' RACE reads through MiXCR, one entry per CDR3 protein. The repertoire holds about 930,000 distinct CDR3 sequences, with under 35% as singletons. There are 15 residues in the CDR3. Germline CDR1 is SGHRS and CDR2 is YFSETQ. The V segment lost 7 bases and the J segment 4 bases; nucleotides outside the gene matches: 9. In addition, the sample was reused for a study of T cells of mothers and their children. As that study records: Each child gave about 3 million TCR beta CDR3 reads (each mother, over 9.5 million). For related and unrelated pairs alike, thymic selection shapes TCR recombination output similarly.

The TCR sequence derives from a woman in her forties in good health. Sequenced material: blood. The chain uses TRBV5-1 and TRBJ2-3; 10 bases map to TRBD2. Here the CDR3 DNA reads TGCGCCAGCTTCCTGAGCGGGGGGGCAGCAGATACGCAGTATTTT. It yields the protein CASFLSGGAADTQYF.